This T cell receptor (beta chain) appears in the sequencing data of a study of cytomegalovirus exposure and HLA in healthy donors. The study's findings and limits: A missense variant in DCLRE1C was later tied to TCR beta V- and J-gene trimming. Equally common other TCR beta chains were less clonally expanded than HLA-associated ones, a later analysis found. In vitro data verified a few CMV-associated chains as specific for CMV antigens.

PCR used 60 Vbeta primers and 13 Jbeta primers. Assay used: immunoSEQ multiplex PCR; TCRdb lists only in-frame clones, some missing. The table lists 150,000 to 200,000 clones, about four fifths of them singletons. After removal of 2 bases from V and 4 bases from J, the junction contained 11 bases not matched to a gene. The CDR3 totals 17 residues. CDR1 SGHDT and CDR2 YYEEEE come from the germline V gene. For this clone: Its antigen is not identified.

The TCR was taken from a girl aged 5-17 years in good health and CMV-seropositive. The chain uses TRBV5-6 and TRBJ2-2; the match to TRBD2 covers 7 bases. The sample consisted of PBMCs. The chain's CDR3 is CASSFRGSGAITGELFF. The CDR3 region has the DNA TGTGCCAGCAGCTTCCGAGGCAGCGGGGCCATCACCGGGGAGCTGTTTTTT.